Described below is a single T cell receptor (beta chain) sequence and its context. Other DNA variants within this sample encode the same CDR3. This entry is derived from a study of blood T cell repertoires in COVID-19. V dropped 7 bases and J dropped 4; count of bases not matched to a gene: 0. Germline loops: CDR1 MDHEN, CDR2 SYDVKM. The CDR3 consists of 11 residues. Assay: immunoSEQ multiplex PCR; the TCRdb copy retains only in-frame clones and omits some. The sample includes about 670,000 clones, over 80% of them seen just once. The sequence derives from a woman aged 18-35 years with acute or convalescent COVID-19. Sequencing was carried out using peripheral blood. The rearrangement joins TRBV28 to TRBJ1-1; 7 nucleotides align to TRBD1. CDR3 sequence (DNA): TGTGCCAGCACAGGGGGCACTGAAGCTTTCTTT. This encodes CASTGGTEAFF.